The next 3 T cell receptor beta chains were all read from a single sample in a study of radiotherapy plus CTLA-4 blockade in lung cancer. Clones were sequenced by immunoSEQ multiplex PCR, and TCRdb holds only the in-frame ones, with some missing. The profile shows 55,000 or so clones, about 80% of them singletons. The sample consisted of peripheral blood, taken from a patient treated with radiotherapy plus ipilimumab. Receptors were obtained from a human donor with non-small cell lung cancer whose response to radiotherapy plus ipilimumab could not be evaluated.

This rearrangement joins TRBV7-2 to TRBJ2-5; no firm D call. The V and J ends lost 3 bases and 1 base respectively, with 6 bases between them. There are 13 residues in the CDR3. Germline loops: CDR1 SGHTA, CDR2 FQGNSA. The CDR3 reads CASSFYSQETQYF. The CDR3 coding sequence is TGTGCCAGCAGCTTTTACTCCCAAGAGACCCAGTACTTC.

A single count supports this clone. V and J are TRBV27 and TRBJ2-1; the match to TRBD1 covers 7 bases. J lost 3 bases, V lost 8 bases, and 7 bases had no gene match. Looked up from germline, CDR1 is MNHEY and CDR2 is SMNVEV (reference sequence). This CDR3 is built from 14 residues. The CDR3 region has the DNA TGTGCCAGCGTCCGGGACAGAGACTACAATGAGCAGTTCTTC. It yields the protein CASVRDRDYNEQFF.

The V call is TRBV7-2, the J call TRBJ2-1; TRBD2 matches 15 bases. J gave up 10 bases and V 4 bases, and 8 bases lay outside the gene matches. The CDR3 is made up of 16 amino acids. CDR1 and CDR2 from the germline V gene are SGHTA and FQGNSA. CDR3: CASSSGGTSGGWEQFF. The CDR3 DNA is TGTGCCAGCAGCTCCGGCGGGACTAGCGGGGGGTGGGAGCAGTTCTTC. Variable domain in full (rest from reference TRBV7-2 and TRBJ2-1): GAGVSQSPSNKVTEKGKDVELRCDPISGHTALYWYRQSLGQGLEFLIYFQGNSAPDKSGLPSDRFSAERTGGSVSTLTIQRTQQEDSAVYLCASSSGGTSGGWEQFFGPGTRLTVL.